One and the same sample provided the 8 T cell receptor beta chains below, sequenced in a study of blood T cell repertoires in COVID-19. Clones were read by immunoSEQ multiplex PCR, and TCRdb kept only the in-frame ones, dropping some. The table records about 180,000 clones, roughly 84% of them present only once. Sequencing was performed on PBMCs or T cells enriched from blood (not recorded which). The receptors derive from a man aged 50-59 years who had recovered from COVID-19.

The rearrangement links TRBV6-5 to TRBJ1-2, with a possible D match to TRBD1 (5 bases). Germline CDR1 MNHEY, CDR2 SVGAGI. The CDR3 sequence is 13 residues long. Trimming took off 4 bases at V and 2 bases at J, with 8 bases between the two ends. The CDR3 protein is CASSSGPNYGYTF. In nucleotides, the CDR3 is TGTGCCAGCAGTTCAGGGCCCAACTATGGCTACACCTTC.

Concerning this clone itself: This sample also contains other DNA sequences that code for the same CDR3. J is TRBJ1-6 and V is TRBV10-3; 9 bases are shared with TRBD1. In germline, CDR1 is ENHRY, CDR2 SYGVKD. Trimming at V came to 3 bases and at J to 7 bases, leaving 4 bases not matched to a gene. The CDR3 consists of 15 residues. CDR3 bases: TGTGCCATCAGTGAAGCGGGACAGGGAAATTCACCCCTCCACTTT. It translates to CAISEAGQGNSPLHF.

The CDR3 reads CASSVGISGGNEQFF. The CDR3 bases are TGTGCCAGCAGCGTAGGCATTAGCGGGGGGAATGAGCAGTTCTTC. The chain combines TRBV9 with TRBJ2-1; 10 bases match TRBD2. Looked up from germline, CDR1 is SGDLS and CDR2 is YYNGEE. V dropped 0 bases and J dropped 7; count of bases not matched to a gene: 4. This CDR3 is 15 amino acids long.

This chain links TRBV12-5 with TRBJ2-3, with a tentative D call TRBD2 (6 bases). The CDR3 has 19 amino acids. Germline V lookup: CDR1 LGHNT, CDR2 FRNRAP. The V and J ends lost 4 bases and 1 base respectively, with 24 bases between them. CDR3 residues: CASGWWAKEGRVGTDTQYF. The CDR3, as DNA: TGTGCTAGTGGTTGGTGGGCCAAGGAGGGGCGGGTGGGCACAGATACGCAGTATTTT.

The V and J genes are TRBV10-3 and TRBJ2-7; D might be TRBD2 (6 bases). The germline V gene has CDR1 ENHRY and CDR2 SYGVKD. CDR3 length: 11 amino acids. Trimming took 8 bases from V and 5 from J, leaving 10 bases between them. The CDR3: CAIGEVHEQYF. In nucleotides, the CDR3 is TGTGCCATCGGGGAGGTCCACGAGCAGTACTTC.

This sequence joins TRBV6-1 and TRBJ1-6, with a weak D call TRBD1 (5 bases). The V gene lost 4 bases and the J gene lost 6 bases, with 19 bases spanning the gap. Germline V gives CDR1 MNHNS, CDR2 SASEGT. This CDR3 region has 17 residues. CDR3 amino acids: CASSGAGMGGGNSPLHF. CDR3 DNA: TGTGCCAGCAGTGGAGCGGGGATGGGGGGAGGTAATTCACCCCTCCACTTT.

This clone has just a few counts. The V gene is TRBV6-5, the J gene TRBJ1-2; D is ambiguous. Looked up from germline, CDR1 is MNHEY and CDR2 is SVGAGI. Trimming took 10 bases from V and 0 from J, leaving 6 bases between them. CDR3 size: 11 residues. The CDR3 DNA follows: TGTGCCACCGGAGCTAACTATGGCTACACCTTC. It encodes CATGANYGYTF.

V usage is TRBV5-6 and J usage is TRBJ2-1; 10 nucleotides agree with TRBD1. The CDR3 contains 16 residues. V was pared by 3 bases and J by 4 bases, with 7 bases of the junction left unmatched. CDR1 is SGHDT, CDR2 YYEEEE, per germline. DNA for the CDR3: TGTGCCAGCAGCTCCGCCGGGACAGGGGCTTACAATGAGCAGTTCTTC. Protein product: CASSSAGTGAYNEQFF.